These 10 T cell receptor beta chains came from one sample sequenced in a study of T cell repertoires in cytomegalovirus infection. MiXCR, run by TCRdb on the reads, gives a single entry per CDR3 protein. The table has tens of thousands of distinct CDR3 sequences, roughly 28% seen once; the top ten hold roughly three fifths. These TCRs are of unknown antigen specificity. The sample here was CD8+ T cells from cultured PBMCs, taken from culture after CMV antigen stimulation. The receptor source for this set is a human donor in good health (CMV status not recorded). Some clones in this sample may be carry-over from other donors' samples.

The chain recombines TRBV30 with TRBJ1-6, with D unclear. The V and J ends lost 2 bases and 6 bases respectively, with 8 bases between them. This CDR3 has 13 amino acids. The V gene's germline CDR1 is GTSNPN and CDR2 SVGIG (reference sequence). In DNA, the CDR3 is TGTGCCTGGAGTCCGACCGCTAATTCACCCCTCCACTTT. It translates to CAWSPTANSPLHF.

The chain is built from TRBV10-3 and TRBJ1-1; D ambiguous. Trimming took 5 bases from V and 5 from J, leaving 12 bases between them. The CDR3 runs to 13 residues. Germline V lookup: CDR1 ENHRY, CDR2 SYGVKD. CDR3 protein: CAISHGSGTEAFF. CDR3 in DNA: TGTGCCATCAGTCACGGGTCCGGGACTGAAGCTTTCTTT.

A word on this clonotype: It may be a read error: a sequence one base away is much more abundant. The chain has TRBV7-8 and TRBJ2-5, with D perhaps matching TRBD2 (5 bases). Between the trimmed V and J ends, which lost 5 bases and 5 bases, there was a span of 21 bases. CDR3 length equals 16 residues. Germline CDR1 reads SGHVS; CDR2 reads FQNEAQ. The DNA of the CDR3 is TGTGCCAGCAGCCCCGCCCGAGCGAGGGATGGGGAGACCCAGTACTTC. Translated, it gives CASSPARARDGETQYF. The whole variable domain, filled in from reference TRBV7-8 and TRBJ2-5, reads GAGVSQSPRYKVAKRGQDVALRCDPISGHVSLFWYQQALGQGPEFLTYFQNEAQLDKSGLPSDRFFAERPEGSVSTLKIQRTQQEDSAVYLCASSPARARDGETQYFGPGTRLLVL.

This clonotype has only a few counts. CDR3: CASSLSVRDPSGYTF. DNA of the CDR3: TGTGCCAGCAGTTTATCGGTCCGGGATCCCTCGGGCTACACCTTC. The chain carries TRBV28 and TRBJ1-2; D is ambiguous. Trimming left V 1 base short and J 8 bases short, with 17 bases between. The germline V gene encodes CDR1 MDHEN and CDR2 SYDVKM. This CDR3 comprises 15 residues.

This clonotype was recorded many times. The V call is TRBV7-2, the J call TRBJ2-7, with TRBD2 matching over 7 bases. Germline-derived CDR1 and CDR2 are SGHTA and FQGNSA. V gave up 1 base and J gave up 5 bases; unmatched junction bases: 5. The length of the CDR3 is 14 residues. The CDR3 DNA reads TGTGCCAGCAGCTTAGTGCGGGGGAAGGACGAGCAGTACTTC. This translates into CASSLVRGKDEQYF.

The sample holds a few counts of this clonotype. The rearrangement links TRBV6-2 or TRBV6-3 to TRBJ1-5, with unresolved D. This CDR3 contains 13 residues. Germline-derived CDR1 and CDR2 are MNHEY and SVGEGT. With 5 bases removed from V and 1 base from J, the gap between germline ends came to 6 bases. The CDR3 DNA follows: TGTGCCAGCAGTCTCTGGAGCAATCAGCCCCAGCATTTT. Its protein is CASSLWSNQPQHF.

This clonotype was counted between two and nine times. The rearrangement links TRBV12-3 or TRBV12-4 to TRBJ2-2; 7 bases match TRBD1. With 6 bases clipped from V and 3 bases from J, the junction kept 4 bases outside the gene matches. The CDR3 has 14 amino acids. CDR3 region: CASRTGQHTGELFF. The CDR3 nucleotides are TGTGCCAGCAGAACGGGACAGCACACCGGGGAGCTGTTTTTT.

This clonotype has only one observation. The chain links TRBV18 to TRBJ2-7; no clear D gene. The CDR3 covers 15 residues. Trimming pared 3 bases from V and 3 bases from J, leaving 15 bases between. Per the germline V gene, CDR1 is KGHSH and CDR2 is LQKENI. This CDR3 is CASSPEMVAYYEQYF. As DNA, the CDR3 is TGTGCCAGCTCACCTGAAATGGTCGCCTACTACGAGCAGTACTTC.

In this sample, this clonotype turned up a few times. The V gene is TRBV7-6, the J gene TRBJ1-1; D is perhaps TRBD1 (5 bases). V was trimmed by 5 bases and J by 5 bases, leaving 18 bases between them. Per germline, CDR1 SGHVS and CDR2 FNYEAQ. This CDR3 contains 15 residues. The CDR3 spells CASSRGTPGRTEAFF. DNA of the CDR3: TGTGCCAGCAGCCGAGGGACTCCCGGACGGACTGAAGCTTTCTTT.

The chain links TRBV12-3 or TRBV12-4 to TRBJ2-3; D possibly corresponds to TRBD2 (5 bases). The CDR3 runs to 17 residues. V gave up 1 base and J gave up 2 bases, with 16 bases separating them. The CDR3 reads CASSLDSSGTNTDTQYF. CDR3 nucleotides: TGTGCCAGCAGTTTAGACTCCTCGGGAACCAACACAGATACGCAGTATTTT.